The 21 T cell receptor beta chains listed next were all sequenced from one sample in a study of shared clonotypes between healthy human individuals. TCRdb's table, derived via immunoSEQ multiplex PCR, lists solely in-frame clones and lacks some. The sample carries a few million clones, about 92% recorded once. The sequenced material came from naive CD4+ T cells sorted from blood. Subset denoted: CD45RA+ positively selected. These receptors were collected from a man in his late teens or twenties in good health.

The chain is built from TRBV6-1 and TRBJ1-2, with a weak D call TRBD1 (5 bases). V lost 1 base to trimming and J lost 4 bases, with 16 bases between them. The CDR3 is 16 residues long. Germline-derived CDR1 and CDR2 are MNHNS and SASEGT. Written as DNA, the CDR3 is TGTGCCAGCAGTGAAGTGGTAACCATTGGGGCCTATGGCTACACCTTC. Protein product: CASSEVVTIGAYGYTF.

The CDR3 bases are TGCAGCGTTGAACCCCCGGAATACAATGAGCAGTTCTTC. Translation gives CSVEPPEYNEQFF. The chain has TRBV29-1 and TRBJ2-1, with no clear D. Trimming removed 2 bases from V and 4 bases from J, with 9 bases in between. This CDR3 region has 13 residues. Germline CDR1 SQVTM, CDR2 ANQGSEA.

In this sample, this clone turned up a few times. The rearrangement links TRBV6-1 to TRBJ1-3; maybe TRBD1 (5 bases). The germline V and J ends were trimmed by 10 bases and 0 bases, with 7 bases remaining between them. There are 12 residues in the CDR3. CDR1 and CDR2 (germline): MNHNS, SASEGT. The CDR3 DNA follows: TGTGCCACCGGACACTCTGGAAACACCATATATTTT. It is translated as CATGHSGNTIYF.

The table lists this clone with a few counts. The rearrangement uses TRBV18 and TRBJ1-1; TRBD1 is a possible D gene (5 bases). Germline V gives CDR1 KGHSH, CDR2 LQKENI. V lost 6 bases to trimming and J lost 1 base, with 12 bases between them. CDR3 size: 14 residues. The CDR3 spells CASSFREGNTEAFF. The CDR3 coding sequence is TGTGCCAGCTCCTTCAGGGAGGGGAACACTGAAGCTTTCTTT.

The V gene is TRBV11-1, the J gene TRBJ2-5; D uncertain. CDR1 is SGHAT, CDR2 FQDESV, per germline (reference sequence). V gave up 5 bases and J gave up 5 bases, with 18 bases separating them. There are 15 residues in the CDR3. The CDR3 spells CASSPDLPKSETQYF. CDR3 DNA sequence: TGTGCCAGCAGCCCTGACCTTCCTAAGTCGGAGACCCAGTACTTC.

The rearrangement links TRBV6-5 to TRBJ2-7; D might be TRBD1 or TRBD2, each matching 5 bases. The V end was cut by 8 bases, the J end by 2 bases, with 16 bases between. The germline V gene has CDR1 MNHEY and CDR2 SVGAGI. The CDR3 totals 14 residues. The CDR3 protein is CASATWDGTYEQYF. CDR3 DNA: TGTGCCAGCGCAACCTGGGACGGTACCTACGAGCAGTACTTC.

The chain joins TRBV2 to TRBJ1-5; tentatively, D is TRBD1 (5 bases). The CDR3 contains 13 residues. Germline V CDR1 and CDR2: SNHLY, FYNNEI. V lost 8 bases and J lost 0, with 8 bases in between. The CDR3 DNA reads TGTGCCAGCGAACAGGATAGCAATCAGCCCCAGCATTTT. Translation gives CASEQDSNQPQHF.

The chain is built from TRBV2 and TRBJ2-7; a possible D gene is TRBD2 (5 bases). This CDR3 is built from 16 residues. Germline V gene lookup returns CDR1 SNHLY and CDR2 FYNNEI. Trimming stripped 5 bases from V and 2 bases from J, with 19 bases between. CDR3 sequence reads: CASSFGGYRLTYEQYF. CDR3 in DNA: TGTGCCAGCAGTTTTGGCGGGTATCGGTTGACCTACGAGCAGTACTTC.

This sequence joins TRBV6-1 and TRBJ2-2; maybe TRBD2 (5 bases). Germline assignment: CDR1 MNHNS and CDR2 SASEGT. The CDR3 is made up of 13 amino acids. The V and J ends lost 7 bases and 7 bases respectively, with 13 bases between them. This CDR3 reads CASNEGWGGELFF. The CDR3 nucleotides read TGTGCCAGCAACGAGGGCTGGGGCGGGGAGCTGTTTTTT.

CDR3 coding DNA: TGTGCCAGTAGTATGGTCAGGGGGGGTGAAAAACTGTTTTTT. Translating it yields CASSMVRGGEKLFF. This chain connects TRBV19 to TRBJ1-4; TRBD1 agrees at 7 bases. The trim removed 3 bases at V and 7 bases at J, leaving 5 bases unmatched. The length of the CDR3 is 14 residues. The germline V gene has CDR1 LNHDA and CDR2 SQIVND (reference sequence).

The genes are TRBV10-2 and TRBJ1-2; TRBD1 agrees at 8 bases. The V segment lost 8 bases and the J segment 4 bases; nucleotides outside the gene matches: 9. CDR3 length: 14 residues. CDR1 is WSHSY and CDR2 is SAAADI in the germline V gene. CDR3 DNA: TGCGCCAGCCTTCTAGGACAGGGCTCCTATGGCTACACCTTC. It yields the protein CASLLGQGSYGYTF.

CDR3 amino acids: CASSITRGGRGPDTQYF. The CDR3 bases are TGTGCCAGTAGTATCACTCGGGGCGGGAGGGGTCCAGATACGCAGTATTTT. The chain employs TRBV19 and TRBJ2-3, with 9 bases matching TRBD2. This CDR3 has 17 amino acids. With V trimmed by 3 bases and J by 4 bases, 11 bases remained unmatched. CDR1 and CDR2 from the germline V gene are LNHDA and SQIVND (reference sequence).

This chain joins TRBV7-2 and TRBJ1-3, with a possible D match to TRBD1 (5 bases). V was cut by 5 bases and J by 0 bases, with 17 bases left in between. Germline V gene sequence: CDR1 SGHTA, CDR2 FQGNSA. The CDR3 covers 17 residues. This chain's CDR3 is CASSLGSTGHSGNTIYF. DNA of the CDR3: TGTGCCAGCAGCCTAGGGAGCACAGGCCACTCTGGAAACACCATATATTTT.

The CDR3 sequence: CASSGSSTGGQETQYF. The DNA for the CDR3 is TGTGCCAGCAGTGGATCTTCGACAGGCGGCCAAGAGACCCAGTACTTC. The gene calls are TRBV25-1 and TRBJ2-5; possibly TRBD1 for D (6 bases). V lost 4 bases and J 1 base, leaving 16 bases between the germline ends. The CDR3 covers 16 residues. Germline V CDR1 and CDR2: MGHDK, SYGVNS.

J is TRBJ2-1 and V is TRBV5-4; 10 bases line up with TRBD2. Germline assignment: CDR1 SGHNT and CDR2 YYREEE (reference sequence). The length of the CDR3 is 18 residues. The ends lost 0 bases at V and 9 bases at J; junction bases unmatched: 15. The CDR3 is CASSLGASGGPTDSEQFF. The DNA for the CDR3 is TGTGCCAGCAGCTTGGGTGCTAGCGGGGGACCCACTGACAGTGAGCAGTTCTTC.

As regards this clone: Other DNA sequences in the sample encode the same CDR3. V and J are TRBV2 and TRBJ1-3; D possibly corresponds to TRBD1 (6 bases). This CDR3 is 16 amino acids long. The V gene lost 0 bases and the J gene lost 1 base, with 10 bases spanning the gap. Germline V gene sequence: CDR1 SNHLY, CDR2 FYNNEI. The CDR3 DNA follows: TGTGCCAGCAGTGAAGCCTACAGGGATTCTGGAAACACCATATATTTT. This sequence encodes CASSEAYRDSGNTIYF. The whole variable domain, remainder taken from reference TRBV2 and TRBJ1-3, is EPEVTQTPSHQVTQMGQEVILRCVPISNHLYFYWYRQILGQKVEFLVSFYNNEISEKSEIFDDQFSVERPDGSNFTLKIRSTKLEDSAMYFCASSEAYRDSGNTIYFGEGSWLTVV.

The V call is TRBV28, the J call TRBJ1-6; unclear D gene. The CDR3 length is 12 residues. The ends were cut back, 6 bases at V and 9 bases at J, with 9 bases in the middle. Germline V gene lookup returns CDR1 MDHEN and CDR2 SYDVKM. For the CDR3, the DNA is TGTGCCAGCAGGGCCTCCGCTTCACCCCTCCACTTT. Translated: CASRASASPLHF.

V gene TRBV5-4 combines with J gene TRBJ1-5; D possibly corresponds to TRBD1 (5 bases). This CDR3 contains 14 residues. V lost 2 bases and J 8 bases, leaving 14 bases between the germline ends. Germline assignment: CDR1 SGHNT and CDR2 YYREEE (reference sequence). In nucleotides, the CDR3 is TGTGCCAGCAGCTTCGGGGGATCCGGGAAGCCCCAGCATTTT. The encoded protein is CASSFGGSGKPQHF. The full variable domain, in which reference TRBV5-4 and TRBJ1-5 provide the parts outside the CDR3, is ETGVTQSPTHLIKTRGQQVTLRCSSQSGHNTVSWYQQALGQGPQFIFQYYREEENGRGNFPPRFSGLQFPNYSSELNVNALELDDSALYLCASSFGGSGKPQHFGDGTRLSIL.

The J gene is TRBJ2-3, the V gene TRBV6-4; 7 positions match TRBD2. Germline CDR1 and CDR2: MRHNA and SNTAGT. Trimming took 8 bases from V and 2 from J; bases not matched to a gene: 7. The CDR3 is 14 residues long. CDR3 loop: CASASGAVTDTQYF. CDR3 sequence (DNA): TGTGCCAGCGCAAGCGGGGCCGTCACAGATACGCAGTATTTT.

The V and J genes are TRBV9 and TRBJ1-2, with TRBD1 matching 9 bases. The germline CDR1 and CDR2 sequences are SGDLS and YYNGEE. This CDR3 has 16 amino acids. V shed 0 bases, J shed 2 bases, and the junction held 5 bases outside the gene matches. CDR3 coding DNA: TGTGCCAGCAGCGTAGGGACAGGGGCTTCCAACTATGGCTACACCTTC. This codes for CASSVGTGASNYGYTF.

This chain links TRBV5-1 with TRBJ2-3; maybe TRBD2 (6 bases). CDR1 is SGHRS and CDR2 is YFSETQ in the germline V gene. The CDR3 is made up of 14 amino acids. V was pared by 4 bases and J by 6 bases, with 15 bases between. The CDR3 DNA is TGCGCCAGCAGCACTAGCCCGGGGTCGGATACGCAGTATTTT. Translated: CASSTSPGSDTQYF.